Sequencing of this TCR beta chain was carried out in a study of shared clonotypes between healthy human individuals. Each subset's genomic DNA was shared equally among a number of immunoSEQ plates. Data came from immunoSEQ multiplex PCR; TCRdb stores just in-frame clones and leaves some out. This table holds some 2,500,000 clones, 80% to 95% found once. CD4+ cells yielded CD45RA+ naive and CD45RA-negative memory subsets. The sample comprised naive CD4+ T cells from PBMCs. Regarding subset: CD45RA+ positively selected. The clonotype originates from a man in his late teens or twenties in good health. Some clones in this sample may be carry-over from other donors' samples.

CDR3 nucleotides: TGTGCCAGCAGCTTAGTGTTAGGACTAGTAGTCACCTACAATGAGCAGTTCTTC. Encoded protein: CASSLVLGLVVTYNEQFF. The chain is built from TRBV7-2 and TRBJ2-1; TRBD2 aligns across 7 bases. Germline lookup yields CDR1 SGHTA and CDR2 FQGNSA. CDR3 length equals 18 residues. J lost 2 bases, V lost 1 base, and 11 bases had no gene match.